This T cell receptor (beta chain) stems from a study of blood T cell repertoires in COVID-19. This clone was recorded a few times. The data were produced by immunoSEQ multiplex PCR, yet TCRdb's version contains in-frame clones alone and is incomplete. The table lists 62,000 or so clones, roughly 89% of them singletons. The CDR3 has 17 residues. The germline V gene has CDR1 SGDLS and CDR2 YYNGEE. V lost 3 bases and J lost 4; bases outside the gene matches: 8. The J gene is TRBJ1-3, the V gene TRBV9; 12 nucleotides match TRBD1. Sequenced material: peripheral blood. The source of this sequence is a man aged 45-65 years with active COVID-19. The CDR3 DNA reads TGTGCCAGCAGCGCACCGGGACAGGGGGCTTCGGGAAACACCATATATTTT. This encodes CASSAPGQGASGNTIYF.